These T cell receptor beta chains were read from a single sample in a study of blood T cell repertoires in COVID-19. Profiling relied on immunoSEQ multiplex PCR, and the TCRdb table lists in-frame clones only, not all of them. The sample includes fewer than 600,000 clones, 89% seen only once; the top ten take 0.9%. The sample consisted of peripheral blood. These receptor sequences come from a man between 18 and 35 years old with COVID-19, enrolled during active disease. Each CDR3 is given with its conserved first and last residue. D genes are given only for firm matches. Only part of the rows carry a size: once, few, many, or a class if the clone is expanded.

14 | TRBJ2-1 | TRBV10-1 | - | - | TGCGCCAGCAGTGAACTAAGCCCCTACAATGAGCAGTTCTTC | CASSELSPYNEQFF
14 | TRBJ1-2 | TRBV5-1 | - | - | TGCGCCAGCAGCTCCGACAGGCCTACTGATGGCTACACCTTC | CASSSDRPTDGYTF
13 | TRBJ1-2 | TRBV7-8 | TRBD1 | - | TGTGCCAGCAGCTTAGTCCAGGGGGCAGGCTACACCTTC | CASSLVQGAGYTF
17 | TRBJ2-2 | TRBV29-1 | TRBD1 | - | TGCAGCGTTGAAGATCGGATACAGGGGGCCGACACCGGGGAGCTGTTTTTT | CSVEDRIQGADTGELFF
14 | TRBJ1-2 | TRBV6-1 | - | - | TGTGCCAGCAGTGAAAGGGGGTCGGCCTATGGCTACACCTTC | CASSERGSAYGYTF
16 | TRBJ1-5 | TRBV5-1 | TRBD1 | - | TGCGCCAGCAGCTTCAACCAGGGGGCGGGCAATCAGCCCCAGCATTTT | CASSFNQGAGNQPQHF
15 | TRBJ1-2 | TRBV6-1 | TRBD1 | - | TGTGCCAGCAGTGACCCGGGACAGGGGAACTATGGCTACACCTTC | CASSDPGQGNYGYTF
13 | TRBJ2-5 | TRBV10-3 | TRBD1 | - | TGTGCCATGGGACAGGGGGCACAAGAGACCCAGTACTTC | CAMGQGAQETQYF
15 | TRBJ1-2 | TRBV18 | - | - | TGTGCCAGCTCACCACAGACAGACCCTAACTATGGCTACACCTTC | CASSPQTDPNYGYTF
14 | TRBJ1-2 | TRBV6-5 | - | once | TGTGCCAGCACCCACGATGGGGCCGACTATGGCTACACCTTC | CASTHDGADYGYTF
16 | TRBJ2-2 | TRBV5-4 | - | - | TGTGCCAGCAGCTTTAACCAGGGGAGAGGCACCGGGGAGCTGTTTTTT | CASSFNQGRGTGELFF
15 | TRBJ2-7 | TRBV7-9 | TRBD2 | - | TGTGCCAGCAGCACCAACGTGGGGGGGTTCTACGAGCAGTACTTC | CASSTNVGGFYEQYF
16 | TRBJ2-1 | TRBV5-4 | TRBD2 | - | TGTGCCAGCAGCTTGGTCGCGGGGGGGTCCTACAATGAGCAGTTCTTC | CASSLVAGGSYNEQFF
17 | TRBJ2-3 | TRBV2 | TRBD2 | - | TGTGCCAGCAGTGAAGGTTATTTTGCGACTAGCGGAGATACGCAGTATTTT | CASSEGYFATSGDTQYF
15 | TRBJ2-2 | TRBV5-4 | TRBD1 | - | TGTGCCAGCAGCAGGGGACAGGGGAAGACCGGGGAGCTGTTTTTT | CASSRGQGKTGELFF
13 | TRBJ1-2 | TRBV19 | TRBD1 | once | TGTGCCAGTACTCCGCGCGACAGGGCAGGCTACACCTTC | CASTPRDRAGYTF
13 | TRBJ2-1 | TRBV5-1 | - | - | TGCGCCAGCGGTAGCGGACTCGACAATGAGCAGTTCTTC | CASGSGLDNEQFF
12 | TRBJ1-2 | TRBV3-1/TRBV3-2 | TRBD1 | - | TGTGCCAGCAGATATACAGGGGGTGGCTACACCTTC | CASRYTGGGYTF
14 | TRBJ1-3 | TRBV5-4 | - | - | TGTGCCAGCAGCCCCGGGGTAGATGGAAACACCATATATTTT | CASSPGVDGNTIYF
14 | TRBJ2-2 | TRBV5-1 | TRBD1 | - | TGCGCCAGCAGCTGGACAGGGGAATCCGGGGAGCTGTTTTTT | CASSWTGESGELFF
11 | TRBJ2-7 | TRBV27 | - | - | TGTGCCAGCGGGGACAACTACGAGCAGTACTTC | CASGDNYEQYF
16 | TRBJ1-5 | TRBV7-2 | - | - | TGTGCCAGCAGCACCCGGACAGAGTATAGCAATCAGCCCCAGCATTTT | CASSTRTEYSNQPQHF
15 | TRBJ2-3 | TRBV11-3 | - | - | TGTGCCAGCAGCTTAGGATCCGGACTGTTCGATACGCAGTATTTT | CASSLGSGLFDTQYF
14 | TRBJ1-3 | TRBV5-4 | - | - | TGTGCCAGCAGCTTGGGGGCGAGAGGAAACACCATATATTTT | CASSLGARGNTIYF
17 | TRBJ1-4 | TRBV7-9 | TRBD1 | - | TGTGCCAGCAGCCCACAACGGGACAGACCGAATAATGAAAAACTGTTTTTT | CASSPQRDRPNNEKLFF
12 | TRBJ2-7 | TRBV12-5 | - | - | TGTGCTAGCAACGCCCTTGCGGGCGAGCAGTACTTC | CASNALAGEQYF
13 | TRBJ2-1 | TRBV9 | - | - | TGTGCCAGCAGCGTATCTAGCACAAATGAGCAGTTCTTC | CASSVSSTNEQFF
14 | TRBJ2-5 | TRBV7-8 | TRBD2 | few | TGTGCCAGCAGCCTGACTAGCGGGGGGGGGACCCAGTACTTC | CASSLTSGGGTQYF
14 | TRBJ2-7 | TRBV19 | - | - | TGTGCCAGTAGTGATCAGGGGTGGGGCTACGAGCAGTACTTC | CASSDQGWGYEQYF
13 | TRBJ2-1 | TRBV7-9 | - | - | TGTGCCAGCAGCCCCGCCGGGGGAGGTGAGCAGTTCTTC | CASSPAGGGEQFF
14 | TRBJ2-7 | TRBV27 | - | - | TGTGCCAGCAGTTTTCGGGGGAGCTCCTACGAGCAGTACTTC | CASSFRGSSYEQYF
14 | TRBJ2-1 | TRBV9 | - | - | TGTGCCAGCAGCTCTCCGGGACTGCCCAATGAGCAGTTCTTC | CASSSPGLPNEQFF
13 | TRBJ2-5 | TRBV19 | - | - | TGTGCCAGTAGCTTGACTCCGCGAGAGACCCAGTACTTC | CASSLTPRETQYF
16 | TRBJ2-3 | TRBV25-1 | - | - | TGTGCCAGCAGTGAATTGGACAGAACTCGGACAGATACGCAGTATTTT | CASSELDRTRTDTQYF
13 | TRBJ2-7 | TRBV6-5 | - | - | TGTGCCAGCAATAGCTGGAATTCCTACGAGCAGTACTTC | CASNSWNSYEQYF
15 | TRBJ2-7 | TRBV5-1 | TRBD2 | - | TGCGCCAGCTCCTCAACCGTAGCGGGAGGAAGCGAGCAGTACTTC | CASSSTVAGGSEQYF
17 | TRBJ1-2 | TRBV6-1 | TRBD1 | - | TGTGCCAGCAGTGAAGCCACTGTCGAACAGGGGGGCTATGGCTACACCTTC | CASSEATVEQGGYGYTF
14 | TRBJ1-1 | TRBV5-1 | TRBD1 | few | TGCGCCAGCAGCGGACAGGGCGGAAACACTGAAGCTTTCTTT | CASSGQGGNTEAFF
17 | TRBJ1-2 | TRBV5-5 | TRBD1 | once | TGTGCCAGCAGCCCTCCTGGGGGAAGACAGGGTGGCTATGGCTACACCTTC | CASSPPGGRQGGYGYTF
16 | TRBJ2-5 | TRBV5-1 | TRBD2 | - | TGCGCCAGCAGCTTGGTGGGACTAGCGGGACTGGAGACCCAGTACTTC | CASSLVGLAGLETQYF
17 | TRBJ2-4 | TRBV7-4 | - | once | TGTGCCAGCAGCTTGCCCCTGCAGGGGACAGCCAAAAACATTCAGTACTTC | CASSLPLQGTAKNIQYF
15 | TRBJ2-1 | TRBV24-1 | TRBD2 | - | TGTGCCACCAGTGATCCAGGGACTAGCGTTGATGAGCAGTTCTTC | CATSDPGTSVDEQFF
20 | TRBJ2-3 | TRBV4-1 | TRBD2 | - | TGCGCCAGCAGCCTTGCCACGGGACTAGCGGGGGGGCGTACCACAGATACGCAGTATTTT | CASSLATGLAGGRTTDTQYF
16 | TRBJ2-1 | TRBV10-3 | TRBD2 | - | TGTGCCATCAGTGAGTCTGGGGCGGGAGGAGGGGATGAGCAGTTCTTC | CAISESGAGGGDEQFF
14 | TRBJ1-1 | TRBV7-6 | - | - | TGTGCCAGCGAACAACTGGGAGTAAACACTGAAGCTTTCTTT | CASEQLGVNTEAFF
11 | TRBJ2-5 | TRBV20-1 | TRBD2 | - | TGCAGTGCCCCGCGGGGGGGGACCCAGTACTTC | CSAPRGGTQYF
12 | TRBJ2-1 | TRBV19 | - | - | TGTGCCACTGAAGGGACTCTCAATGAGCAGTTCTTC | CATEGTLNEQFF
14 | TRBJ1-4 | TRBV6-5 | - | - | TGTGCCAGCACGAAAAGGAGGGATCTTGAAAAACTGTTTTTT | CASTKRRDLEKLFF
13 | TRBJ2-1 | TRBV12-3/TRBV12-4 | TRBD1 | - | TGTGCCAGCACCCGTCCGGGACAGGACAAGCAGTTCTTC | CASTRPGQDKQFF
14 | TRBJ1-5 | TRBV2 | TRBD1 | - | TGTGCCAGCAGTGGACAGGGCGTCCCTCAGCCCCAGCATTTT | CASSGQGVPQPQHF
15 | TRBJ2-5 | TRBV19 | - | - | TGTGCCAGTAAGGGCAGGGTATTAGGCCAAGAGACCCAGTACTTC | CASKGRVLGQETQYF
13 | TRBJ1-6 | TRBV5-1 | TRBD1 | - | TGCGCCAGCAGCGCTTACAGGGGTTCACCCCTCCACTTT | CASSAYRGSPLHF
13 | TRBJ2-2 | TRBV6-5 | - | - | TGTGCCAGTTCACAGGGTTTAACCGGGGAGCTGTTTTTT | CASSQGLTGELFF
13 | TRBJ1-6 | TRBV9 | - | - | TGTGCCAGCAGCGTAGGGCCGAATTCACCCCTCCACTTT | CASSVGPNSPLHF
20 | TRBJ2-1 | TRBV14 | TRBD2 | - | TGTGCCAGCAGCCACACGGGACTAGCGGGAAGCCGATACTCCTACAATGAGCAGTTCTTC | CASSHTGLAGSRYSYNEQFF
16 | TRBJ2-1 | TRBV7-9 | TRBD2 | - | TGTGCCAGCAGCTTAATTAGCGGGGGCTCCTACAATGAGCAGTTCTTC | CASSLISGGSYNEQFF
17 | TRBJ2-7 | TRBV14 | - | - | TGTGCCAGCAGCCAACGGTATGCGGGAAGAGGATCCTACGAGCAGTACTTC | CASSQRYAGRGSYEQYF